These 32 T cell receptor beta chains originate from one sample sequenced in a study of identifying expanded T cells in peripheral blood. TCRdb keeps only in-frame clones here, not all; method: immunoSEQ multiplex PCR. Of under 95,000 clones in the sample, about nine tenths were seen once. The sample taken for sequencing was blood. Receptors originate from a person aged 18 to 75 in good health.

This chain joins TRBV5-6 and TRBJ1-5, with 12 positions matching TRBD1. CDR1 SGHDT and CDR2 YYEEEE come from the germline V gene. The J segment lost 4 bases and the V segment lost 2 bases, leaving 4 bases of the junction unmatched. CDR3 size: 16 residues. The CDR3 is CASSLRDRGQNQPQHF. The DNA for the CDR3 is TGTGCCAGCAGCTTAAGGGACAGGGGGCAGAATCAGCCCCAGCATTTT.

The chain carries TRBV7-2 and TRBJ2-7; 9 positions match TRBD1. Looked up from germline, CDR1 is SGHTA and CDR2 is FQGNSA. The V segment lost 5 bases and the J segment 3 bases; nucleotides outside the gene matches: 5. CDR3 length: 14 residues. The CDR3 loop is CASSPGQGRYEQYF. CDR3 in DNA: TGTGCCAGCAGCCCGGGACAGGGCCGCTACGAGCAGTACTTC.

The chain has TRBV5-5 and TRBJ1-5, with D maybe TRBD1 (5 bases). This CDR3 contains 14 residues. Germline values: CDR1 SGHKS, CDR2 YYEKEE (reference sequence). Trimming pared 1 base from V and 3 bases from J, leaving 8 bases between. CDR3: CASSLKGANQPQHF. CDR3 nucleotides: TGTGCCAGCAGCTTGAAAGGGGCCAATCAGCCCCAGCATTTT.

The V call is TRBV13, the J call TRBJ2-7; TRBD2 aligns across 8 bases. This CDR3 comprises 14 residues. The ends lost 4 bases at V and 5 bases at J; junction bases unmatched: 7. Germline CDR1 is PRHDT and CDR2 is FYEKMQ (reference sequence). CDR3: CASSSLAGLNEQYF. In DNA form, the CDR3 reads TGTGCCAGCAGCTCCTTAGCGGGATTGAACGAGCAGTACTTC.

The chain recombines TRBV27 with TRBJ2-4; 8 bases are shared with TRBD2. V lost 5 bases and J lost 5; bases outside the gene matches: 8. Germline CDR1 MNHEY, CDR2 SMNVEV (reference sequence). The CDR3 is made up of 15 amino acids. CDR3 region: CASSQAGAGENIQYF. Written as DNA, the CDR3 is TGTGCCAGCAGTCAAGCGGGGGCGGGAGAAAACATTCAGTACTTC.

CDR3 DNA: TGTGCCAGCAGCCCCGGGACTAGCGGGATGTATGAGCAGTTCTTC. It translates to CASSPGTSGMYEQFF. V usage is TRBV7-6 and J usage is TRBJ2-1; 13 bases map to TRBD2. The CDR3 covers 15 residues. V gave up 5 bases and J gave up 8 bases; unmatched junction bases: 6. CDR1 and CDR2 from the germline V gene are SGHVS and FNYEAQ.

This clone was observed once. The chain combines TRBV5-6 with TRBJ2-5; 9 bases are a match to TRBD2. The V gene's germline CDR1 is SGHDT and CDR2 YYEEEE. The CDR3 is made up of 15 amino acids. After removal of 2 bases from V and 5 bases from J, the junction contained 7 bases not matched to a gene. The CDR3 nucleotides read TGTGCCAGCAGCTTCGCGGGGGGGGCCGGGGAGACCCAGTACTTC. This sequence encodes CASSFAGGAGETQYF.

The gene calls are TRBV4-3 and TRBJ1-4; no reliable D call. This CDR3 has 15 amino acids. Deletions cut 4 bases from V and 6 bases from J, with 15 bases between. Germline CDR1 reads LGHNA; CDR2 reads YSLEER. The CDR3 here is CASSPERARYEKLFF. CDR3 DNA: TGCGCCAGCAGCCCTGAGAGGGCCCGATATGAAAAACTGTTTTTT.

V gene TRBV7-5 combines with J gene TRBJ2-7; the D segment call TRBD2 is taken from the table without a DNA check. TRBV7-5 is a pseudogene. The CDR3 extends over 16 amino acids. CDR3 bases: TGTGCCAGAAGCTTAGTGGTCCGCGGGTCTTCCTACGAGCAGTACTTC. Encoded protein: CARSLVVRGSSYEQYF.

This clone was observed once. The chain is built from TRBV2 and TRBJ2-1, with D possibly matching TRBD2 (5 bases). Germline V CDR1 and CDR2: SNHLY, FYNNEI. V was cut by 6 bases and J by 9 bases, with 15 bases left in between. The length of the CDR3 is 13 residues. Here the CDR3 reads CASRIRTFSEQFF. The CDR3 coding sequence is TGTGCCAGCAGGATAAGGACTTTTAGTGAGCAGTTCTTC.

This chain connects TRBV15 to TRBJ2-6; 9 positions agree with TRBD2. CDR1 is LNHNV, CDR2 YYDKDF, per germline (reference sequence). V lost 5 bases to trimming and J lost 2 bases; unmatched junction nucleotides: 7. The CDR3 covers 17 residues. CDR3 sequence (DNA): TGTGCCACCAGCGTTCACGAGCGGGGGGCTGGGGCCAACGTCCTGACTTTC. Amino acid sequence: CATSVHERGAGANVLTF. Variable domain in full (rest from reference TRBV15 and TRBJ2-6): DAMVIQNPRYQVTQFGKPVTLSCSQTLNHNVMYWYQQKSSQAPKLLFHYYDKDFNNEADTPDNFQSRRPNTSFCFLDIRSPGLGDTAMYLCATSVHERGAGANVLTFGAGSRLTVL.

The chain carries TRBV28 and TRBJ2-2; 10 bases line up with TRBD1. J lost 6 bases, V lost 7 bases, and 5 bases had no gene match. The CDR3 runs 14 residues. CDR1 is MDHEN and CDR2 is SYDVKM in the germline V gene. CDR3 residues: CASNRQGAAGELFF. The CDR3 nucleotides read TGTGCCAGCAACCGACAGGGGGCAGCCGGGGAGCTGTTTTTT.

The chain links TRBV7-2 to TRBJ2-7; 8 bases match TRBD1. The CDR3 contains 14 residues. V lost 4 bases and J lost 4; bases outside the gene matches: 6. Germline lookup yields CDR1 SGHTA and CDR2 FQGNSA. In DNA form, the CDR3 reads TGTGCCAGCAGCTCAGACAGGGGCGGGTACGAGCAGTACTTC. As protein: CASSSDRGGYEQYF.

V and J are TRBV27 and TRBJ2-7; D gene ambiguous. V lost 7 bases and J 5 bases, leaving 12 bases between the germline ends. This CDR3 is 12 amino acids long. Germline CDR1 MNHEY, CDR2 SMNVEV (reference sequence). CDR3: CASTPKLHEQYF. CDR3 DNA: TGTGCCAGCACCCCGAAGCTACACGAGCAGTACTTC.

This chain joins TRBV6-1 and TRBJ1-1; maybe TRBD1 (5 bases). The CDR3 is made up of 14 amino acids. V lost 6 bases to trimming and J lost 1 base, with 12 bases between them. Germline assignment: CDR1 MNHNS and CDR2 SASEGT. As DNA, the CDR3 is TGTGCCAGCAGAACGGGACGCACGAACACTGAAGCTTTCTTT. Translated, it gives CASRTGRTNTEAFF.

This clone has a handful of counts. The V gene is TRBV19, the J gene TRBJ1-5, with 8 positions matching TRBD1. V shed 4 bases and J 8 bases; nucleotides not matched to a gene: 7. Looked up from germline, CDR1 is LNHDA and CDR2 is SQIVND (reference sequence). There are 14 residues in the CDR3. CDR3 sequence: CASSTRDRLEPQHF. The CDR3 nucleotides read TGTGCCAGTAGTACCCGGGACAGGCTTGAGCCCCAGCATTTT. The whole variable domain, filled in from reference TRBV19 and TRBJ1-5, reads DGGITQSPKYLFRKEGQNVTLSCEQNLNHDAMYWYRQDPGQGLRLIYYSQIVNDFQKGDIAEGYSVSREKKESFPLTVTSAQKNPTAFYLCASSTRDRLEPQHFGDGTRLSIL.

This chain connects TRBV20-1 to TRBJ2-7, with D unresolved. The CDR3 extends over 11 amino acids. Germline-derived CDR1 and CDR2 are DFQATT and SNEGSKA (reference sequence). The V gene lost 4 bases and the J gene lost 2 bases, with 6 bases spanning the gap. The CDR3 here is CSAITAYEQYF. In DNA, the CDR3 is TGCAGTGCTATTACAGCCTACGAGCAGTACTTC.

This clone appeared a few times. The V gene is TRBV7-9, the J gene TRBJ1-3, with no clear D. Trimming cost V 3 bases and J 0 bases, with 9 bases left between them. CDR1 and CDR2 from the germline V gene are SEHNR and FQNEAQ (reference sequence). The CDR3 has 15 amino acids. The CDR3 sequence is CASSFRPTSGNTIYF. In DNA, the CDR3 is TGTGCCAGCAGCTTTCGTCCCACCTCTGGAAACACCATATATTTT.

This rearrangement joins TRBV4-3 to TRBJ2-5; 9 positions agree with TRBD1. CDR1 and CDR2 from the germline V gene are LGHNA and YSLEER. The CDR3 contains 18 residues. V shed 1 base and J 4 bases; nucleotides not matched to a gene: 13. The CDR3 is CASSQGRTGVRARETQYF. The CDR3 DNA follows: TGCGCCAGCAGCCAAGGACGGACAGGGGTCAGGGCAAGAGAGACCCAGTACTTC.

This rearrangement joins TRBV5-4 to TRBJ1-2; D call uncertain. Germline V gene data show CDR1 as SGHNT and CDR2 as YYREEE (reference sequence). V was cut by 4 bases and J by 6 bases, with 10 bases left in between. The CDR3 has 12 amino acids. CDR3 sequence: CASSEDLNGYTF. The CDR3 DNA is TGTGCCAGCAGCGAAGACCTCAATGGCTACACCTTC. Filled out from reference TRBV5-4 and TRBJ1-2, the complete variable domain reads ETGVTQSPTHLIKTRGQQVTLRCSSQSGHNTVSWYQQALGQGPQFIFQYYREEENGRGNFPPRFSGLQFPNYSSELNVNALELDDSALYLCASSEDLNGYTFGSGTRLTVV.

The CDR3 reads CSGLAGGPGYEQYF. In DNA form, the CDR3 reads TGCAGCGGACTAGCGGGAGGGCCGGGGTACGAGCAGTACTTC. V usage is TRBV29-1 and J usage is TRBJ2-7, with TRBD2 identical over 14 bases. The CDR3 spans 14 residues. Germline-derived CDR1 and CDR2 are SQVTM and ANQGSEA. The V gene end was trimmed by 7 bases and the J gene end by 4 bases; junction bases not matched to a gene: 6.

This chain's CDR3 is CASSAWTGGLETQYF. Written as DNA, the CDR3 is TGTGCCAGCAGCGCCTGGACAGGCGGGCTAGAGACCCAGTACTTC. The gene calls are TRBV9 and TRBJ2-5, with 7 bases lining up with TRBD1. From germline, CDR1 is SGDLS and CDR2 YYNGEE. The CDR3 is 15 residues long. V gave up 3 bases and J gave up 4 bases; unmatched junction bases: 9.

The rearrangement joins TRBV7-9 to TRBJ2-6; TRBD1 might be the D (5 bases). From germline, CDR1 is SEHNR and CDR2 FQNEAQ (reference sequence). The CDR3 contains 15 residues. Trimming removed 5 bases at V and 4 bases at J, with 12 bases between. The CDR3 sequence: CASSRTQTGANVLTF. The DNA for the CDR3 is TGTGCCAGCAGCCGGACACAAACCGGGGCCAACGTCCTGACTTTC. Drawing the rest from reference TRBV7-9 and TRBJ2-6, the complete variable domain is DTGVSQNPRHKITKRGQNVTFRCDPISEHNRLYWYRQTLGQGPEFLTYFQNEAQLEKSRLLSDRFSAERPKGSFSTLEIQRTEQGDSAMYLCASSRTQTGANVLTFGAGSRLTVL.

The rearrangement uses TRBV5-3 and TRBJ1-1; 8 bases match TRBD1. TRBV5-3 belongs to the ORF category, with a function that is uncertain. The CDR3 contains 15 residues. After removal of 8 bases from V and 2 bases from J, the junction contained 11 bases not matched to a gene. The CDR3 loop reads CASSRGGQGNTEAFF. In DNA, the CDR3 is TGTGCCAGCAGCCGGGGAGGACAGGGTAACACTGAAGCTTTCTTT.

The CDR3 is CASSLSRGVEQYF. The DNA for the CDR3 is TGTGCCAGCAGTTTATCGAGAGGGGTTGAGCAGTACTTC. The chain carries TRBV27 and TRBJ2-7; D may correspond to TRBD1 or TRBD2 (5 bases each). The germline V and J ends were trimmed by 0 bases and 7 bases, with 10 bases remaining between them. This CDR3 contains 13 residues. Germline V gene data show CDR1 as MNHEY and CDR2 as SMNVEV (reference sequence).

For the CDR3, the DNA is TGTGCCAGCAGCACGTATGGAACAGGCGAGCAGTTCTTC. This encodes CASSTYGTGEQFF. This rearrangement joins TRBV7-9 to TRBJ2-1; TRBD1 might be the D (5 bases). CDR3 length: 13 residues. Trimming shortened V by 5 bases and J by 10 bases, and 15 bases separated the two germline ends. Germline V gives CDR1 SEHNR, CDR2 FQNEAQ (reference sequence).

The chain couples TRBV13 to TRBJ2-4; no definite D call. Per the germline V gene, CDR1 is PRHDT and CDR2 is FYEKMQ (reference sequence). V gave up 6 bases and J gave up 2 bases, with 17 bases separating them. CDR3 size: 16 residues. Here the CDR3 DNA reads TGTGCCAGCAGACTCAAGGGAAGGTCGCCCAAAAACATTCAGTACTTC. It specifies CASRLKGRSPKNIQYF. Using reference TRBV13 and TRBJ2-4 for the parts outside the CDR3, the full variable domain is AAGVIQSPRHLIKEKRETATLKCYPIPRHDTVYWYQQGPGQDPQFLISFYEKMQSDKGSIPDRFSAQQFSDYHSELNMSSLELGDSALYFCASRLKGRSPKNIQYFGAGTRLSVL.

The chain has TRBV7-9 and TRBJ2-3; 12 bases line up with TRBD2. Germline CDR1 SEHNR, CDR2 FQNEAQ (reference sequence). Trimming removed 5 bases from V and 6 bases from J; junction bases left unmatched: 9. This CDR3 has 16 amino acids. The CDR3 region is CASSPELAGGDDTQYF. The CDR3 DNA is TGTGCCAGCAGCCCGGAACTAGCGGGGGGAGATGATACGCAGTATTTT.

The CDR3 loop is CASSFGAVAKNIQYF. CDR3 coding DNA: TGTGCCAGCAGCTTCGGGGCAGTAGCCAAAAACATTCAGTACTTC. The chain joins TRBV11-2 to TRBJ2-4, with D possibly called TRBD1 or TRBD2 (5 bases each). V lost 3 bases to trimming and J lost 0 bases, with 9 bases between them. The CDR3 loop spans 15 amino acids. CDR1 is SGHAT and CDR2 is FQNNGV in the germline V gene.

This clone was detected only once. The rearrangement uses TRBV2 and TRBJ2-7; a weak D match, TRBD1 (6 bases). Germline assignment: CDR1 SNHLY and CDR2 FYNNEI. CDR3 length: 11 amino acids. Trimming removed 6 bases from V and 7 bases from J, with 10 bases in between. This chain's CDR3 is CASRDSWEQYF. CDR3 DNA: TGTGCCAGCAGGGACAGTTGGGAGCAGTACTTC.

V and J are TRBV29-1 and TRBJ2-3, with D possibly TRBD1 on 6 matching bases. The V gene lost 8 bases and the J gene lost 3 bases, with 15 bases spanning the gap. Germline lookup yields CDR1 SQVTM and CDR2 ANQGSEA. The CDR3 has 13 residues. The DNA of the CDR3 is TGCAGCTGTACAGGGATTGAGACAGATACGCAGTATTTT. As protein: CSCTGIETDTQYF.

V usage is TRBV4-3 and J usage is TRBJ1-2, with no clear D. The CDR3 length is 16 residues. The germline gives CDR1 LGHNA, CDR2 YSLEER. Trimming cost V 0 bases and J 2 bases, with 13 bases left between them. In DNA form, the CDR3 reads TGCGCCAGCAGCCAAGATCCGATGGGAATAAACTATGGCTACACCTTC. It specifies CASSQDPMGINYGYTF.